Each of the 22 T cell receptor beta chains below was sequenced from the same sample in a study of blood T cells in healthy people across ages (dated by TCRdb to the mid-2010s). The library was produced with 5' RACE. The instrument given in TCRdb is Illumina HiSeq 2500. The second PCR ran for about 7 to 11 cycles and used a J-beta primer mix along with a sample-barcoded 5' primer. TCRdb reprocessed the public reads (quality trimming at Q25 with fastp, clone calling with MiXCR) and kept in-frame beta chains. Rows with one shared CDR3 protein collapse into an entry with the most common genes and DNA. The sample contains about 1.4 million distinct CDR3 sequences, approximately 63% of them found a single time. Approximately 7% of the sample is held by the ten biggest clonotypes. Sequencing input: blood. Source of these receptors: a man younger than 35 in good health.

The V call is TRBV21-1, the J call TRBJ2-1; no check of the table's D call, TRBD1, against the DNA was made. TRBV21-1 is a recognized pseudogene. CDR3 size: 17 residues. The CDR3 reads CASSKEPGFLRCNEQFF. Here the CDR3 DNA reads TGTGCCAGCAGCAAAGAGCCAGGGTTCCTTCGTTGCAATGAGCAGTTCTTC.

The chain couples TRBV4-1 to TRBJ2-5; D is undetermined. The J call may be wrong; the DNA end is better matched by TRBJ2-7. Per the germline V gene, CDR1 is MGHRA and CDR2 is YSYEKL. The CDR3 extends over 16 amino acids. This CDR3 reads CASSQGVSHELYEQYF. For the CDR3, the DNA is TGCGCCAGCAGCCAAGGAGTAAGTCACGAGCTCTACGAGCAGTACTTC.

This rearrangement joins TRBV2 to TRBJ2-7; 14 bases are a match to TRBD2. CDR1 and CDR2 from the germline V gene are SNHLY and FYNNEI. Germline trimming cut 6 bases from V and 4 bases from J; bases unmatched to any gene: 5. The CDR3 is made up of 15 amino acids. CDR3 DNA sequence: TGTGCCAGCAGCCGAGGACTAGCGGGGGGATACGAGCAGTACTTC. Its protein product is CASSRGLAGGYEQYF. The full variable domain, in which reference TRBV2 and TRBJ2-7 provide the parts outside the CDR3, is EPEVTQTPSHQVTQMGQEVILRCVPISNHLYFYWYRQILGQKVEFLVSFYNNEISEKSEIFDDQFSVERPDGSNFTLKIRSTKLEDSAMYFCASSRGLAGGYEQYFGPGTRLTVT.

Comments on this clonotype: Germline and junction disagree at one end, which may indicate a read error. The chain joins TRBV11-2 to TRBJ2-5, with D uncertain. There are 13 residues in the CDR3. The germline CDR1 and CDR2 sequences are SGHAT and FQNNGV. The CDR3 protein is CASSVDLGETQYF. The CDR3 DNA follows: TGTGCCAGCAGCGTAGACCTCGGAGAGACCCAGTACTTC.

This chain links TRBV4-2 with TRBJ1-1; tentative D call: TRBD1 (5 bases). V was trimmed by 0 bases and J by 3 bases, leaving 11 bases between them. This CDR3 is built from 15 residues. Germline V gives CDR1 LGHNA, CDR2 YNFKEQ. CDR3 sequence (DNA): TGTGCCAGCAGCCAAGATTGGGGCAGACACACTGAAGCTTTCTTT. Translating gives CASSQDWGRHTEAFF.

V usage is TRBV10-3 and J usage is TRBJ2-7, with D perhaps TRBD1 (6 bases). Per the germline V gene, CDR1 is ENHRY and CDR2 is SYGVKD. Trimming removed 6 bases from V and 5 bases from J, with 14 bases in between. The CDR3 spans 13 residues. Written as DNA, the CDR3 is TGTGCCATCAGCACTCAACAGGGCGACGAGCAGTACTTC. It translates to CAISTQQGDEQYF.

J is TRBJ2-4 and V is TRBV3-1, with D perhaps matching TRBD1 or TRBD2 (5 bases each). This CDR3 region has 13 residues. Germline-derived CDR1 and CDR2 are LGHDT and YNNKEL (reference sequence). V lost 3 bases and J 9 bases, leaving 12 bases between the germline ends. The CDR3 region is CASSQMGVGIQYF. The CDR3 region has the DNA TGTGCCAGCAGCCAGATGGGGGTTGGCATTCAGTACTTC. The full variable domain, rest sourced from reference TRBV3-1 and TRBJ2-4, is DTAVSQTPKYLVTQMGNDKSIKCEQNLGHDTMYWYKQDSKKFLKIMFSYNNKELIINETVPNRFSPKSPDKAHLNLHINSLELGDSAVYFCASSQMGVGIQYFGAGTRLSVL.

The chain carries TRBV6-5 and TRBJ1-2; D gene ambiguous. V dropped 2 bases and J dropped 5 bases, with 9 bases sitting between them. The CDR3 length is 13 residues. The germline CDR1 and CDR2 sequences are MNHEY and SVGAGI. The DNA for the CDR3 is TGTGCCAGCAGTTACAGGAACTTGTATGGCTACACCTTC. Residues: CASSYRNLYGYTF.

The chain combines TRBV5-1 with TRBJ1-6; D call uncertain. With 4 bases removed from V and 0 bases from J, the gap between germline ends came to 11 bases. The CDR3 has 16 amino acids. CDR1 is SGHRS, CDR2 YFSETQ, per germline. The CDR3 is CASSPEGSSYNSPLHF. Here the CDR3 DNA reads TGCGCCAGCAGCCCAGAAGGGAGCTCCTATAATTCACCCCTCCACTTT.

Only one count was recorded for this clonotype. Compared with germline, one end of the junction differs, possibly owing to a read error. DNA of the CDR3: TGTGTCAGCTCACCACCTTTACAGGGGAGCAATCAGCCCCAGCATTTT. As protein: CVSSPPLQGSNQPQHF. This chain links TRBV18 with TRBJ1-5, with 7 bases that match TRBD1. In germline, CDR1 is KGHSH, CDR2 LQKENI. This CDR3 contains 16 residues. Complete variable domain (other parts from reference TRBV18 and TRBJ1-5): NAGVMQNPRHLVRRRGQEARLRCSPMKGHSHVYWYRQLPEEGLKFMVYLQKENIIDESGMPKERFSAEFPKEGPSILRIQQVVRGDSAAYFCVSSPPLQGSNQPQHFGDGTRLSIL.

This clonotype turned up a few times. The chain employs TRBV20-1 and TRBJ2-7; the D is unclear. Germline V gives CDR1 DFQATT, CDR2 SNEGSKA (reference sequence). The CDR3 is 13 residues long. V shed 6 bases and J shed 4 bases, with 16 bases lying between them. CDR3 bases: TGCAGTGCCCGGAGACATTTGGGATACGAGCAGTACTTC. Amino acids: CSARRHLGYEQYF.

The chain recombines TRBV12-3 or TRBV12-4 with TRBJ2-5; TRBD2 is a possible D gene (5 bases). This CDR3 contains 16 residues. Trimming left V 3 bases short and J 5 bases short, with 19 bases between. DNA of the CDR3: TGTGCCAGCAGTTTGAATGTGAGGGCCCTTCGGGAGACCCAGTACTTC. Protein product: CASSLNVRALRETQYF.

Many counts were recorded for this clonotype. This chain connects TRBV7-2 to TRBJ2-7, with TRBD1 matching 8 bases. Germline V gene lookup returns CDR1 SGHTA and CDR2 FQGNSA. The CDR3 spans 14 residues. Trimming removed 4 bases from V and 3 bases from J; junction bases left unmatched: 5. The CDR3 sequence: CASSSRTGHYEQYF. CDR3 DNA sequence: TGTGCCAGCAGCTCACGGACAGGGCACTACGAGCAGTACTTC.

The sample holds a few counts of this clonotype. The chain combines TRBV4-3 with TRBJ1-2; possible D gene TRBD1, 6 bases. V was cut by 0 bases and J by 7 bases, with 21 bases left in between. The CDR3 is 17 residues long. The germline gives CDR1 LGHNA, CDR2 YSLEER. The CDR3 DNA is TGCGCCAGCAGCCAAGATCTGGCGGTCGGGGGGCTTCTTGGCTACACCTTC. Translating it yields CASSQDLAVGGLLGYTF.

This sequence joins TRBV4-3 and TRBJ2-3; D is unresolved. Germline V gives CDR1 LGHNA, CDR2 YSLEER. Deletions cut 0 bases from V and 2 bases from J, with 6 bases between. The CDR3 length is 14 residues. The CDR3 bases are TGCGCCAGCAGCCAAGAAGACGTCACAGATACGCAGTATTTT. Translated: CASSQEDVTDTQYF.

This clonotype has just a few counts. The chain recombines TRBV29-1 with TRBJ2-1; TRBD2 matches 7 bases. Trimming cost V 3 bases and J 5 bases; bases outside gene matches: 7. CDR3 size: 14 residues. The V gene's germline CDR1 is SQVTM and CDR2 ANQGSEA. The CDR3 nucleotides read TGCAGCGTTGATCCGTATGGGACTAACAATGAGCAGTTCTTC. Amino acids: CSVDPYGTNNEQFF.

This chain connects TRBV15 to TRBJ2-6; 7 bases line up with TRBD1. Germline assignment: CDR1 LNHNV and CDR2 YYDKDF (reference sequence). With 1 base clipped from V and 2 bases from J, the junction kept 11 bases outside the gene matches. CDR3 length equals 19 residues. CDR3 sequence reads: CATSRGHRQGEAGANVLTF. The DNA for the CDR3 is TGTGCCACCAGCAGAGGTCATCGGCAGGGGGAAGCTGGGGCCAACGTCCTGACTTTC.

This chain uses TRBV20-1 with TRBJ2-1; 7 bases agree with TRBD2. The CDR3 runs 14 residues. V trimming: 3 bases; J trimming: 5 bases; junction bases outside the gene matches: 7. CDR1 is DFQATT and CDR2 is SNEGSKA in the germline V gene (reference sequence). DNA for the CDR3: TGCAGTGCTAGCACCATCAGCGGGAACAATGAGCAGTTCTTC. Protein: CSASTISGNNEQFF.

This clonotype was detected only once. The gene calls are TRBV20-1 and TRBJ2-3; 10 nucleotides match TRBD2. This CDR3 contains 15 residues. Per the germline V gene, CDR1 is DFQATT and CDR2 is SNEGSKA (reference sequence). V shed 3 bases and J 0 bases; nucleotides not matched to a gene: 3. The CDR3 here is CSARELAGSTDTQYF. In nucleotides, the CDR3 is TGCAGTGCTAGGGAACTAGCGGGGAGCACAGATACGCAGTATTTT.

The gene calls are TRBV4-1 and TRBJ1-4; D not certain. Trimming pared 6 bases from V and 8 bases from J, leaving 13 bases between. The V gene's germline CDR1 is MGHRA and CDR2 YSYEKL. The CDR3 runs 13 residues. CDR3 in amino acids: CASSTPGTEKLFF. The CDR3 coding sequence is TGCGCCAGCAGTACGCCGGGAACAGAAAAACTGTTTTTT.

This chain joins TRBV5-1 and TRBJ2-3; no definite D call. The CDR3 sequence is 14 residues long. V lost 0 bases and J lost 6, with 11 bases in between. From germline, CDR1 is SGHRS and CDR2 YFSETQ. Here the CDR3 DNA reads TGCGCCAGCAGCTTGGCTCTGACGGAGGATACGCAGTATTTT. Translation gives CASSLALTEDTQYF.

The chain is built from TRBV27 and TRBJ2-3; D is unresolved. Trimming shortened V by 2 bases and J by 5 bases, and 8 bases separated the two germline ends. The CDR3 runs 13 residues. CDR1 and CDR2 (germline): MNHEY, SMNVEV (reference sequence). The CDR3 protein is CASSLAQIDTQYF. The CDR3 DNA follows: TGTGCCAGCAGTTTAGCCCAGATAGATACGCAGTATTTT.